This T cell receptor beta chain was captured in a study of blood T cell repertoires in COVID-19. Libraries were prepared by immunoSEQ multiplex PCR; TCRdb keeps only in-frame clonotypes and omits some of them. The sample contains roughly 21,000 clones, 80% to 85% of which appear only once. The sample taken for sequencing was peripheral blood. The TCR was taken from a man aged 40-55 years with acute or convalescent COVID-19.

CDR3 nucleotides: TGTGCCAGCAGGCCGGGACTAGCAACATCCTACAATGAGCAGTTCTTC. Translation gives CASRPGLATSYNEQFF. The rearrangement joins TRBV5-5 to TRBJ2-1, with TRBD2 identical over 9 bases. V trimming: 5 bases; J trimming: 1 base; junction bases outside the gene matches: 7. CDR1 and CDR2 from the germline V gene are SGHKS and YYEKEE (reference sequence). This CDR3 contains 16 residues. The complete variable domain, with remaining parts taken from reference TRBV5-5 and TRBJ2-1, reads DAGVTQSPTHLIKTRGQQVTLRCSPISGHKSVSWYQQVLGQGPQFIFQYYEKEERGRGNFPDRFSARQFPNYSSELNVNALLLGDSALYLCASRPGLATSYNEQFFGPGTRLTVL.